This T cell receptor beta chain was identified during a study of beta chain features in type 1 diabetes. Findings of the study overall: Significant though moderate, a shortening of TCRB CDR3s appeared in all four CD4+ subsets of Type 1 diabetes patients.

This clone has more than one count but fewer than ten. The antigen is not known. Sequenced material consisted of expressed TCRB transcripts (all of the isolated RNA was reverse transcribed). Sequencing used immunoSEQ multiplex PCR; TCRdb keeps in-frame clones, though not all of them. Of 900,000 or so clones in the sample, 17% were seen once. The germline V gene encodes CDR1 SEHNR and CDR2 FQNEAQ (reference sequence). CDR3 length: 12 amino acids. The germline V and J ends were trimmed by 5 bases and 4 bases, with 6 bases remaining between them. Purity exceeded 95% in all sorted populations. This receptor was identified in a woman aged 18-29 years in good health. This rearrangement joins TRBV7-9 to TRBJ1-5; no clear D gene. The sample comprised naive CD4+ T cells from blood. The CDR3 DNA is TGTGCCAGCAGCGCACTTAATCAGCCCCAGCATTTT. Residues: CASSALNQPQHF.